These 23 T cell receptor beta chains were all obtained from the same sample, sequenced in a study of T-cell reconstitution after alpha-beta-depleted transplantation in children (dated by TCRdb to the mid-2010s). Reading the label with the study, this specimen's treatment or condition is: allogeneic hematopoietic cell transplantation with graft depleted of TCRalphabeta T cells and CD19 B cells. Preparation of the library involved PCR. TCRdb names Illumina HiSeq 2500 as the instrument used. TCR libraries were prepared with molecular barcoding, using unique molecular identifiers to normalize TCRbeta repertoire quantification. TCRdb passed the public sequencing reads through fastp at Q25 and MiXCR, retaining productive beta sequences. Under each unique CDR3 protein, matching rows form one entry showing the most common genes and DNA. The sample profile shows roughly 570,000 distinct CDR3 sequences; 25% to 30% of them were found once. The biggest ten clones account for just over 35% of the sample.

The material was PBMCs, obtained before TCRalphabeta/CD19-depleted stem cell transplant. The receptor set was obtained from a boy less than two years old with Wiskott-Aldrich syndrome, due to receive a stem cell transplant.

This chain's CDR3 is CAITRGDPYEQYF. CDR3 nucleotides: TGTGCCATCACGCGGGGCGATCCCTACGAGCAGTACTTC. The gene calls are TRBV10-3 and TRBJ2-7; tentatively, D is TRBD2 (6 bases). Trimming left V 7 bases short and J 2 bases short, with 12 bases between. From germline, CDR1 is ENHRY and CDR2 SYGVKD. The CDR3 has 13 amino acids.

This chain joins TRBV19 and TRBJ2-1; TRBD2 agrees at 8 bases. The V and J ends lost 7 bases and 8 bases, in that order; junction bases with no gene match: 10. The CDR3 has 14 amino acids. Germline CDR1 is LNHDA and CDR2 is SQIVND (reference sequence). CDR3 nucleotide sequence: TGTGCCAGTACCAGCGCGGGAGGCGTCGATGAGCAGTTCTTC. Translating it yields CASTSAGGVDEQFF.

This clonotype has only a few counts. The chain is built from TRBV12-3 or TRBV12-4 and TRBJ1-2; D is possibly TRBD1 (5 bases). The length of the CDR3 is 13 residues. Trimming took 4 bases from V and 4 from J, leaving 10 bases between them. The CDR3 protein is CASSSLGTYGYTF. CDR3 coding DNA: TGTGCCAGCAGTTCTTTGGGGACCTATGGCTACACCTTC.

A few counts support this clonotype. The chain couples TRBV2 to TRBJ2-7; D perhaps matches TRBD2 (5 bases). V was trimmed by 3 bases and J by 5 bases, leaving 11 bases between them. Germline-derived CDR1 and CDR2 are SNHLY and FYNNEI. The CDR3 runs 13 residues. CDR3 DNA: TGTGCCAGCAGTGACGAGGGAGTCCACGAGCAGTACTTC. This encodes CASSDEGVHEQYF.

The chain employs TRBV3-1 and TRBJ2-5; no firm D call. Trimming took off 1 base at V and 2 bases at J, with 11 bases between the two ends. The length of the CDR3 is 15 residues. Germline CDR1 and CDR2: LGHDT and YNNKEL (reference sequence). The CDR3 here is CASSQAIRNQETQYF. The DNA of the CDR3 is TGTGCCAGCAGCCAAGCCATACGGAATCAAGAGACCCAGTACTTC.

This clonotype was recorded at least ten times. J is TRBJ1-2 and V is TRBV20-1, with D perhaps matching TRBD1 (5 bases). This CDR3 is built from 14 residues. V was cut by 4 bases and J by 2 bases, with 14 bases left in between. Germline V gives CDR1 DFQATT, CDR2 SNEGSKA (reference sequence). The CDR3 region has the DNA TGCAGTGCTACCGCTCGGGGCGCGAACTATGGCTACACCTTC. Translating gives CSATARGANYGYTF.

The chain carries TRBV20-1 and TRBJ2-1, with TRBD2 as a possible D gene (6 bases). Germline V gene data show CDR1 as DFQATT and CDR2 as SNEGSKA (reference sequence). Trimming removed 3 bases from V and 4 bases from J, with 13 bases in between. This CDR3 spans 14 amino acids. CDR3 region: CSASGGTSYNEQFF. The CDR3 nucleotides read TGCAGTGCTAGTGGCGGGACCAGTTACAATGAGCAGTTCTTC.

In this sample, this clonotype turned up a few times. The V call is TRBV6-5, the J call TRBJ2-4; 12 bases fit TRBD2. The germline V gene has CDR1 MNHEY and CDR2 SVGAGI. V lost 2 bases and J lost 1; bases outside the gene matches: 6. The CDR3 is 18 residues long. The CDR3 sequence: CASSYIPSGRGAKNIQYF. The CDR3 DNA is TGTGCCAGCAGTTACATCCCTAGCGGGAGGGGTGCCAAAAACATTCAGTACTTC.

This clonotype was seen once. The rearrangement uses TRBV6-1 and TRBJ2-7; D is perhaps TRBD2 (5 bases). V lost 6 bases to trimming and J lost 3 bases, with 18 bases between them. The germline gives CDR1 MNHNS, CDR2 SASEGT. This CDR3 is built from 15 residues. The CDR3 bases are TGTGCCAGCAGCCCTACTAGGAGTGGAGGCTACGAGCAGTACTTC. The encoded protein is CASSPTRSGGYEQYF.

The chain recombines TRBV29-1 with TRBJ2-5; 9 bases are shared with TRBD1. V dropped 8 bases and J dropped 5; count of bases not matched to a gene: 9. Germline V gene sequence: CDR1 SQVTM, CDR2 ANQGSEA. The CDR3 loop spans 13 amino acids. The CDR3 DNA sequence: TGCAGCTCGGACAGGGGTAACGGGGAGACCCAGTACTTC. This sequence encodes CSSDRGNGETQYF.

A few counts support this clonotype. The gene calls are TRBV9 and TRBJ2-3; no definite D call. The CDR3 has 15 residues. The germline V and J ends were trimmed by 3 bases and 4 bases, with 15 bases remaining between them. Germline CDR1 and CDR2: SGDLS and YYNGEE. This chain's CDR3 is CASSEGLWSADTQYF. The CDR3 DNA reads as TGTGCCAGCAGCGAGGGCTTATGGAGCGCAGATACGCAGTATTTT.

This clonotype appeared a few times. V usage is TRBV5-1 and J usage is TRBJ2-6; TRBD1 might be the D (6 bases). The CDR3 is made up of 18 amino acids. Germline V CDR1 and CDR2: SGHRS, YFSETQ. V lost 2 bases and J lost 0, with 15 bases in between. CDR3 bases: TGCGCCAGCAGCTTAGCCCGGACAGCGAGCTCTGGGGCCAACGTCCTGACTTTC. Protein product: CASSLARTASSGANVLTF.

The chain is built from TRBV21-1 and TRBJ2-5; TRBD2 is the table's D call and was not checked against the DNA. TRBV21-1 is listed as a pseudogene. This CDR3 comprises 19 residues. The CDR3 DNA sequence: TGTGCCAGCAGCACCATCTGGGGGGGACTAGCGGGAGTACGAGAGACCCAGTACTTC. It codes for CASSTIWGGLAGVRETQYF.

The CDR3 protein is CASSTSGRGEQYF. The CDR3 DNA sequence: TGTGCCAGCAGTACTAGCGGGAGAGGCGAGCAGTACTTC. V and J are TRBV12-3 or TRBV12-4 and TRBJ2-7, with TRBD2 identical over 11 bases. V dropped 5 bases and J dropped 6; count of bases not matched to a gene: 3. The CDR3 is made up of 13 amino acids.

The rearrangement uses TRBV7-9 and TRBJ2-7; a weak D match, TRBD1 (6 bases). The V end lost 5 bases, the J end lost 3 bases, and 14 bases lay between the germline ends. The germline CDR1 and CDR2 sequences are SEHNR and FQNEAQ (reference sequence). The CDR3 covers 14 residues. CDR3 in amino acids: CASSLQDSLYEQYF. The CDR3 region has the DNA TGTGCCAGCAGCCTACAGGACAGTCTCTACGAGCAGTACTTC.

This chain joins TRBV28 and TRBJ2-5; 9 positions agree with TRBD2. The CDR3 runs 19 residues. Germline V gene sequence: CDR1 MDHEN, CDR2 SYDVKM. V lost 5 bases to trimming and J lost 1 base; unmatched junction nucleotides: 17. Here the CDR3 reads CASSRILAGVPLSQETQYF. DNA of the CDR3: TGTGCCAGCAGTCGGATCTTAGCGGGAGTACCCCTCAGCCAAGAGACCCAGTACTTC.

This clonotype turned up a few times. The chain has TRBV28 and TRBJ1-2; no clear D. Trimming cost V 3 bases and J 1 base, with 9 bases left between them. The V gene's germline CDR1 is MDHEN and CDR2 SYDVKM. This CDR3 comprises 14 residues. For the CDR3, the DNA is TGTGCCAGCAGTTTTCCAGAATATAACTATGGCTACACCTTC. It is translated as CASSFPEYNYGYTF.

The CDR3 region is CASSYRRQNYEQYF. The CDR3 DNA follows: TGTGCCAGCAGTTATAGGAGACAGAACTACGAGCAGTACTTC. The genes are TRBV6-5 and TRBJ2-7, with a possible D match to TRBD1 (5 bases). Germline V gives CDR1 MNHEY, CDR2 SVGAGI. The CDR3 has 14 amino acids. V was clipped by 3 bases and J by 3 bases, with 12 bases between them.

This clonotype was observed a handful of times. DNA for the CDR3: TGTGCCAGCAGCTTGGTTGACAGGGTGGGCAATGAGCAGTTCTTC. Translating gives CASSLVDRVGNEQFF. The V gene is TRBV5-6, the J gene TRBJ2-1, with 7 bases identical to TRBD1. Looked up from germline, CDR1 is SGHDT and CDR2 is YYEEEE. After removal of 0 bases from V and 6 bases from J, the junction contained 6 bases not matched to a gene. The CDR3 contains 15 residues. The full variable domain, rest sourced from reference TRBV5-6 and TRBJ2-1, is DAGVTQSPTHLIKTRGQQVTLRCSPKSGHDTVSWYQQALGQGPQFIFQYYEEEERQRGNFPDRFSGHQFPNYSSELNVNALLLGDSALYLCASSLVDRVGNEQFFGPGTRLTVL.

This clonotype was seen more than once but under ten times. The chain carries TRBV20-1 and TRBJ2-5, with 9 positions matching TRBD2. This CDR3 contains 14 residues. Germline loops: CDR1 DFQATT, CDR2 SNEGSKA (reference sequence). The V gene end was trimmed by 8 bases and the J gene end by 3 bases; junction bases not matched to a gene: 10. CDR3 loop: CSPRIAGVKETQYF. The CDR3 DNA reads TGCAGTCCACGGATAGCGGGAGTTAAAGAGACCCAGTACTTC.

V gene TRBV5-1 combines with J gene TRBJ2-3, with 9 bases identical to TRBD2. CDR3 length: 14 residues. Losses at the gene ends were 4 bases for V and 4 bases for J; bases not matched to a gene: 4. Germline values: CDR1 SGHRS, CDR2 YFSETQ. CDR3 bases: TGCGCCAGCAGCAAGGGACTAGCTGCAGATACGCAGTATTTT. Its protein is CASSKGLAADTQYF.

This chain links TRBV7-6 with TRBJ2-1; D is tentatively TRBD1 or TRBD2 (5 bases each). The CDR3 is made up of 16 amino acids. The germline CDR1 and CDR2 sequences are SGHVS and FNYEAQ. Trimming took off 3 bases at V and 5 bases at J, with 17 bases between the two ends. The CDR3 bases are TGTGCCAGCAGCTTTTACGGGTCAGGGAGTAACAATGAGCAGTTCTTC. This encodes CASSFYGSGSNNEQFF.

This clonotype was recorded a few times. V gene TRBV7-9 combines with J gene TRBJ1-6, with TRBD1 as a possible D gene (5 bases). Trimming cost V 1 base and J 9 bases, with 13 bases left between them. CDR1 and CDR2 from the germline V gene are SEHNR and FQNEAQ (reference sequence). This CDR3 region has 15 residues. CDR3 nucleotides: TGTGCCAGCAGCTTAGGAACAGGTAGCAGTTCACCCCTCCACTTT. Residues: CASSLGTGSSSPLHF.